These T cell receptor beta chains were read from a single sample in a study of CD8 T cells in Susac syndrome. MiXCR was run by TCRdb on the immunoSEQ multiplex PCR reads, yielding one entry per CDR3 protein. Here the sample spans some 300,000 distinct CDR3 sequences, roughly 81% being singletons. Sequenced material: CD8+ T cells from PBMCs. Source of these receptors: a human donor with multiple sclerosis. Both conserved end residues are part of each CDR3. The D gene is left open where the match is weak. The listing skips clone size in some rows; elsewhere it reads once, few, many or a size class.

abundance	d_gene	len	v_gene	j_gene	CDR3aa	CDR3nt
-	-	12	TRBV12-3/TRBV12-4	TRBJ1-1	CASTPGYAEAFF	TGTGCCAGCACCCCAGGGTACGCTGAAGCTTTCTTT
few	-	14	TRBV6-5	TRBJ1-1	CASSYSEGDTEAFF	TGTGCCAGCAGTTACTCGGAGGGGGACACTGAAGCTTTCTTT
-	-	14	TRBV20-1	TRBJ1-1	CSARDYRTNTEAFF	TGCAGTGCTAGAGATTACAGAACCAACACTGAAGCTTTCTTT
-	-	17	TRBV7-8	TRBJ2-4	CASSLVNGPRAVYIQYF	TGTGCCAGCAGCTTAGTAAATGGACCCCGGGCGGTGTACATTCAGTACTTC
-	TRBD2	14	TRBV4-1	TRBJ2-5	CASSQGGAQETQYF	TGCGCCAGCAGCCAGGGAGGGGCCCAAGAGACCCAGTACTTC
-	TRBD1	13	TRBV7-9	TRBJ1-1	CASSLRRGPEAFF	TGTGCCAGCAGCTTACGCAGGGGGCCTGAAGCTTTCTTT
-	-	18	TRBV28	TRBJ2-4	CASSFAGRPTLTKNIQYF	TGTGCCAGCAGTTTTGCGGGCCGACCCACCTTGACCAAAAACATTCAGTACTTC
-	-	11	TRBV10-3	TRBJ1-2	CAISVKEGYTF	TGTGCCATCAGTGTCAAGGAAGGCTACACCTTC
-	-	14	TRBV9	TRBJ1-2	CASRATSTLHGYTF	TGTGCCAGCAGGGCAACCTCGACCCTCCATGGCTACACCTTC
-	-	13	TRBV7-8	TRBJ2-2	CASSYRNTGELFF	TGTGCCAGCTCTTACCGGAACACCGGGGAGCTGTTTTTT
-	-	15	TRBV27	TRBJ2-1	CASSGTGPSYNEQFF	TGTGCCAGCAGTGGGACGGGGCCTTCCTACAATGAGCAGTTCTTC
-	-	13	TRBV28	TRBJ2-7	CASTLTASYEQYF	TGTGCCAGCACCCTCACCGCTTCCTACGAGCAGTACTTC
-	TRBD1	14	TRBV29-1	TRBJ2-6	CSARGQDGANVLTF	TGCAGCGCCCGAGGACAGGATGGGGCCAACGTCCTGACTTTC
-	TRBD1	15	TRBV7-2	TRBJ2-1	CASSLGQGARNEQFF	TGTGCCAGCAGCTTAGGTCAGGGGGCTAGGAATGAGCAGTTCTTC
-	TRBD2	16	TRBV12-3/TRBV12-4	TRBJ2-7	CASSSPRGLADYEQYF	TGTGCCAGCAGTTCCCCTAGGGGACTAGCGGACTACGAGCAGTACTTC
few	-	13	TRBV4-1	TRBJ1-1	CASSLQDDTEAFF	TGCGCCAGCAGCCTACAGGACGACACTGAAGCTTTCTTT
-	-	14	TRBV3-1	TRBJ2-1	CASSPEEQSLEQFF	TGTGCCAGCAGCCCCGAGGAACAATCCCTTGAGCAGTTCTTC
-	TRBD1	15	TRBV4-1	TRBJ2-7	CASSQSRDRGTSKYF	TGCGCCAGCAGCCAATCCAGGGACAGGGGGACTAGCAAGTACTTC
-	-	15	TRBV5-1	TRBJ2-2	CASSLTDSNTGELFF	TGCGCCAGCAGCTTGACGGATTCCAACACCGGGGAGCTGTTTTTT
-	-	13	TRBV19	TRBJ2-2	CASSIDLSGELFF	TGTGCCAGTAGTATAGATCTCTCCGGGGAGCTGTTTTTT
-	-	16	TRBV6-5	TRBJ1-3	CASSDSRRTSGNTIYF	TGTGCCAGCAGTGATTCGAGACGGACCTCTGGAAACACCATATATTTT
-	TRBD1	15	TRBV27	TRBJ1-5	CASSPRDRVNQPQHF	TGTGCCAGCAGTCCTAGGGACAGGGTCAATCAGCCCCAGCATTTT
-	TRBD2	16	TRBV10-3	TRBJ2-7	CAIGPFRGLENYEQYF	TGTGCCATCGGACCATTTCGGGGACTAGAAAACTACGAGCAGTACTTC
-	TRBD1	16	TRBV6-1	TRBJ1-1	CASTNLWTGKSTEAFF	TGTGCCAGCACCAACCTCTGGACAGGGAAGAGCACTGAAGCTTTCTTT
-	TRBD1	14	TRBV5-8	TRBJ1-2	CASSDRAYDYGYTF	TGTGCCAGCAGCGACAGGGCCTACGACTATGGCTACACCTTC
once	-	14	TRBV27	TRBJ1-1	CASSLSGRGAEAFF	TGTGCCAGCAGTTTATCGGGGAGGGGGGCTGAAGCTTTCTTT
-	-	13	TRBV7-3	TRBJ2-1	CASRGDADNEQFF	TGTGCCAGCCGTGGGGACGCGGACAATGAGCAGTTCTTC
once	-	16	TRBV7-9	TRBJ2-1	CASSPAGSLPPDEQFF	TGTGCCAGCAGCCCCGCAGGATCCCTCCCCCCTGATGAGCAGTTCTTC
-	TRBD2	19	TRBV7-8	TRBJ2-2	CASSWSGTSGSLNTGELFF	TGTGCCAGCAGCTGGAGCGGGACTAGCGGGAGCCTGAACACCGGGGAGCTGTTTTTT
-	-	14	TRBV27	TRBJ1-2	CASSLGQGWGGYTF	TGTGCCAGCAGTTTAGGTCAGGGTTGGGGTGGCTACACCTTC
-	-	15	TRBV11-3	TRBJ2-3	CASGPRDSERDTQYF	TGTGCCAGCGGCCCTCGGGATAGCGAAAGGGATACGCAGTATTTT
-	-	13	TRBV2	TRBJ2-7	CASASGVGYEQYF	TGTGCCAGTGCGTCCGGTGTGGGTTACGAGCAGTACTTC
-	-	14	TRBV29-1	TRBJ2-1	CSVELIGQYNEQFF	TGCAGCGTTGAGTTAATAGGGCAATACAATGAGCAGTTCTTC
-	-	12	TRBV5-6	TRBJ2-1	CASSLELGEQFF	TGTGCCAGCAGCTTGGAGTTGGGTGAGCAGTTCTTC
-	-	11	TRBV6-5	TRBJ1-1	CASGDGGYAFF	TGTGCCAGCGGAGACGGGGGTTATGCTTTCTTT
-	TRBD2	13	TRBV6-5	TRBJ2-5	CASSGAGVETQYF	TGTGCCAGCAGTGGGGCGGGAGTGGAGACCCAGTACTTC
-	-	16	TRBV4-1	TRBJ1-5	CASSQGRSGSNQPQHF	TGCGCCAGCAGCCAAGGGAGATCGGGTAGCAATCAGCCCCAGCATTTT
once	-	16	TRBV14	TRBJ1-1	CASSQLPGAGNTEAFF	TGTGCCAGCAGCCAGCTACCGGGAGCCGGGAACACTGAAGCTTTCTTT
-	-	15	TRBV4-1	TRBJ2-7	CASSQWASTSYEQYF	TGCGCCAGCAGCCAGTGGGCTTCCACCTCCTACGAGCAGTACTTC
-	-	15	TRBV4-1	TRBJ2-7	CASSQERALADEQYF	TGCGCCAGCAGCCAAGAACGTGCGCTAGCCGACGAGCAGTACTTC
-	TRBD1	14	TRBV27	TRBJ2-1	CASSWLDRGNEQFF	TGTGCCAGCAGTTGGTTGGACAGGGGGAATGAGCAGTTCTTC
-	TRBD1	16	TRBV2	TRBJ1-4	CASSWTGENRHEKLFF	TGTGCCAGCAGTTGGACAGGGGAGAATCGTCATGAAAAACTGTTTTTT
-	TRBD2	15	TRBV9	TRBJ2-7	CASSVDGSSGYEQYF	TGTGCCAGCAGCGTAGATGGCTCTAGCGGCTACGAGCAGTACTTC
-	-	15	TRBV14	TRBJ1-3	CASSQVMEVGNTIYF	TGTGCCAGCAGCCAAGTAATGGAAGTTGGAAACACCATATATTTT